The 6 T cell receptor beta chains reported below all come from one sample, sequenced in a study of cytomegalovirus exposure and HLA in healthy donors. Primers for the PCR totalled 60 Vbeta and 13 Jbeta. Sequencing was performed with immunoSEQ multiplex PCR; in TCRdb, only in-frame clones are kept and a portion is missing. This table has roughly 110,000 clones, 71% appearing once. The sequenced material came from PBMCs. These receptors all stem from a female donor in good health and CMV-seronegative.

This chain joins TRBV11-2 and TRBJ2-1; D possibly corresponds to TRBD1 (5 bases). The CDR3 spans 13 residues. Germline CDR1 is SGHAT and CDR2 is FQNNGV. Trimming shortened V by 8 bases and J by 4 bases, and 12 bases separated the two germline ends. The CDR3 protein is CASGKGHYNEQFF. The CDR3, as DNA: TGTGCCAGCGGTAAGGGGCATTACAATGAGCAGTTCTTC. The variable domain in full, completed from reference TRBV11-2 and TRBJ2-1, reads EAGVAQSPRYKIIEKRQSVAFWCNPISGHATLYWYQQILGQGPKLLIQFQNNGVVDDSQLPKDRFSAERLKGVDSTLKIQPAKLEDSAVYLCASGKGHYNEQFFGPGTRLTVL.

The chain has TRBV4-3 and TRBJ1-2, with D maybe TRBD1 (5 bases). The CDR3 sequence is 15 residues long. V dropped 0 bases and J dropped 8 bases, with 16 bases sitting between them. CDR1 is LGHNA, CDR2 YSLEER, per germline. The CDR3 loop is CASSQDLGGAKGYTF. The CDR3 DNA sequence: TGCGCCAGCAGCCAAGATTTAGGAGGGGCTAAGGGCTACACCTTC.

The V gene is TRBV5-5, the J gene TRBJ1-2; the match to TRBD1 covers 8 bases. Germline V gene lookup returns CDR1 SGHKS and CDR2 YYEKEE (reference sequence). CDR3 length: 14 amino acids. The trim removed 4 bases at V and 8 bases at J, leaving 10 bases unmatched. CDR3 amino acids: CASSLDRVVQGYTF. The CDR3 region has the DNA TGTGCCAGCAGCCTGGACAGGGTGGTTCAAGGCTACACCTTC.

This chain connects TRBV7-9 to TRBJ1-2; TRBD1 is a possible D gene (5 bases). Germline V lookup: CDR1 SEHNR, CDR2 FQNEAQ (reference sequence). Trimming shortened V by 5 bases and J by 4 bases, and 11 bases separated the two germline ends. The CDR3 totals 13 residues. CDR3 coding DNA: TGTGCCAGCAGCGACCAGGGAATCTATGGCTACACCTTC. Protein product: CASSDQGIYGYTF.

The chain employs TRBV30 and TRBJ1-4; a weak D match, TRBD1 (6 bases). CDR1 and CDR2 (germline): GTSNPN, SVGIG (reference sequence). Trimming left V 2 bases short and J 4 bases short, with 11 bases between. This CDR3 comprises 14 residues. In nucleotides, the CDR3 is TGTGCCTGGAGTTTGGGACAAGTTAATGAAAAACTGTTTTTT. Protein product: CAWSLGQVNEKLFF.

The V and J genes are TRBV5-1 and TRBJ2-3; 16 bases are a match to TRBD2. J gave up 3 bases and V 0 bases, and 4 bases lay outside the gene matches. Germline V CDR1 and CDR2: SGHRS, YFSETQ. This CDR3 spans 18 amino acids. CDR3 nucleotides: TGCGCCAGCAGCTTGGGGGGACTAGCGGGAGGGCCGACAGATACGCAGTATTTT. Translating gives CASSLGGLAGGPTDTQYF.